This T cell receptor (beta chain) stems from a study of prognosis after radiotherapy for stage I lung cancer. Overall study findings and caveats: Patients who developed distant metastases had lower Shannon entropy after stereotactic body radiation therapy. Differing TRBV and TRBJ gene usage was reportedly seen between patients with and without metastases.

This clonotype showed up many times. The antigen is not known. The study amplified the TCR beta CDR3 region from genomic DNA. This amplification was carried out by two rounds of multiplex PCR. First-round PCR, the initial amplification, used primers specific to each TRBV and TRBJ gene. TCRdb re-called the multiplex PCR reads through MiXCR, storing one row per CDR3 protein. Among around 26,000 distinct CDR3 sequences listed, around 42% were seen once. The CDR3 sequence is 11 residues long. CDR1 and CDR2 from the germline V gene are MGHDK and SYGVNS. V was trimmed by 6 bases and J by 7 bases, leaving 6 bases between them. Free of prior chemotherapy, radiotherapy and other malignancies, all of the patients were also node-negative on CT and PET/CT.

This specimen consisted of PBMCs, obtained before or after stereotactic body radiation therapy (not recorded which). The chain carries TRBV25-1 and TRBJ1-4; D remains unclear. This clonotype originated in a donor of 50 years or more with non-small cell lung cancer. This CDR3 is CASRRSEKLFF. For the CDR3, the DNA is TGTGCCAGCAGAAGGTCTGAAAAACTGTTTTTT.